These 7 T cell receptor beta chains share one sample of origin, sequenced in a study of Japanese encephalitis immunity and Zika vaccine responses. PBMCs were CFSE-labeled and cultured for five to seven days with peptide pools at roughly 1 ug/mL each. Live CD56-CD19-CD16-CD3+CD4+ cells with low CFSE were sorted unfixed as proliferating CD4 T cells. TCRdb recomputed calls from the 5' RACE reads with MiXCR, one row per CDR3 protein. The data contain 400 to 550 distinct CDR3 sequences, under 5% of them singletons. Material: antigen-activated CD4+ T cells from blood, cultured, obtained during a Zika inactivated vaccine study. The source of these receptors is an adult woman who received an inactivated Zika virus vaccine.

In its sample, this clonotype ranks as large. The CDR3 is CSDIESTSPTDTQYF. CDR3 nucleotide sequence: TGCAGTGACATTGAAAGCACGTCCCCCACAGATACGCAGTATTTT. This chain connects TRBV20-1 to TRBJ2-3; no definite D call. This CDR3 has 15 residues. CDR1 DFQATT and CDR2 SNEGSKA come from the germline V gene (reference sequence). The ends were cut back, 7 bases at V and 2 bases at J, with 19 bases in the middle.

This clonotype is categorized as medium-sized. This may arise from a read error, as a much more abundant clone is one base away. The chain is built from TRBV2 and TRBJ2-7; D tentatively fits TRBD1 or TRBD2 (5 bases each). The germline CDR1 and CDR2 sequences are SNHLY and FYNNEI. The CDR3 totals 16 residues. The germline V and J ends were trimmed by 1 base and 0 bases, with 13 bases remaining between them. Written as DNA, the CDR3 is TGTGCCAGCAGTGAAGAGGGACCACCATACTCCTACGAGCAGTACTTC. Translated, it gives CASSEEGPPYSYEQYF.

This clonotype is labeled large. This sequence joins TRBV5-1 and TRBJ2-7, with 8 bases matching TRBD1. Germline assignment: CDR1 SGHRS and CDR2 YFSETQ. The CDR3 length is 16 residues. The V gene end was trimmed by 4 bases and the J gene end by 2 bases; junction bases not matched to a gene: 11. CDR3 DNA sequence: TGCGCCAGCAGCCTTCGGACAGGGAGCACTCCCTACGAGCAGTACTTC. Translated: CASSLRTGSTPYEQYF.

This clonotype is deemed medium-sized. The gene calls are TRBV30 and TRBJ1-2; weak D call: TRBD1 (6 bases). The CDR3 has 13 residues. Trimming stripped 4 bases from V and 7 bases from J, with 16 bases between. Per the germline V gene, CDR1 is GTSNPN and CDR2 is SVGIG (reference sequence). The CDR3: CAWKGRGLSGYTF. The CDR3 DNA reads TGTGCCTGGAAGGGGCGGGGGCTAAGTGGCTACACCTTC.

This clonotype was counted a few times. This sequence joins TRBV2 and TRBJ2-3; the match to TRBD2 covers 8 bases. J lost 0 bases, V lost 9 bases, and 8 bases had no gene match. CDR1 and CDR2 (germline): SNHLY, FYNNEI. The CDR3 runs 15 residues. CDR3 nucleotide sequence: TGTGCCAGAACGGAATCGGGGGGGAGCACAGATACGCAGTATTTT. Residues: CARTESGGSTDTQYF.

In this sample, this clonotype is medium-sized (0.01 to 0.1%). The rearrangement uses TRBV24-1 and TRBJ2-7; weak D call: TRBD1 (6 bases). There are 14 residues in the CDR3. In germline, CDR1 is KGHDR, CDR2 SFDVKD. V was shortened by 3 bases and J by 5 bases, with 13 bases between the two germline ends. CDR3 residues: CATSDPGKGDEQYF. DNA for the CDR3: TGTGCCACCAGTGATCCGGGTAAGGGGGACGAGCAGTACTTC.

Judged by abundance, this clonotype is large (0.1 to 1%). V usage is TRBV5-1 and J usage is TRBJ1-2; tentatively, D is TRBD1 (5 bases). V was cut by 2 bases and J by 4 bases, with 12 bases left in between. The CDR3 is 14 amino acids. Germline CDR1 reads SGHRS; CDR2 reads YFSETQ. The CDR3 sequence is CASSFRGGTYGYTF. Here the CDR3 DNA reads TGCGCCAGCAGCTTTAGGGGAGGGACCTATGGCTACACCTTC. Full variable domain (rest looked up from reference TRBV5-1 and TRBJ1-2): KAGVTQTPRYLIKTRGQQVTLSCSPISGHRSVSWYQQTPGQGLQFLFEYFSETQRNKGNFPGRFSGRQFSNSRSEMNVSTLELGDSALYLCASSFRGGTYGYTFGSGTRLTVV.